This entry lists 29 T cell receptor beta chains sequenced from one sample in a study of cytomegalovirus exposure and HLA in healthy donors. PCR was performed using 60 Vbeta and 13 Jbeta primers. Clones were read by immunoSEQ multiplex PCR, and TCRdb kept only the in-frame ones, dropping some. The data contain 200,000 to 250,000 clones, around 76% of them seen just once; the ten biggest clones take up approximately 0.63%. Sequenced: PBMCs. The receptors were gathered from a man between 18 and 29 years old in good health and CMV-seronegative.

The chain uses TRBV10-3 and TRBJ1-1; D is perhaps TRBD1 (6 bases). Germline V gene data show CDR1 as ENHRY and CDR2 as SYGVKD. This CDR3 spans 14 amino acids. V was cut by 2 bases and J by 4 bases, with 11 bases left in between. The CDR3, as DNA: TGTGCCATCAGTGAGAGGGCAGGGGTCACTGAAGCTTTCTTT. Translating it yields CAISERAGVTEAFF.

This rearrangement joins TRBV5-1 to TRBJ2-5, with 9 bases fitting TRBD2. The CDR3 has 16 amino acids. The trim removed 0 bases at V and 5 bases at J, leaving 8 bases unmatched. CDR1 SGHRS and CDR2 YFSETQ come from the germline V gene. DNA of the CDR3: TGCGCCAGCAGCTTGGTCGGCGGGAGGGCCGGGGAGACCCAGTACTTC. Translation gives CASSLVGGRAGETQYF.

V and J are TRBV2 and TRBJ2-7, with D possibly TRBD2 on 6 matching bases. Germline CDR1 and CDR2: SNHLY and FYNNEI. CDR3 length equals 14 residues. With 5 bases removed from V and 3 bases from J, the gap between germline ends came to 14 bases. The CDR3 sequence: CASSRSSADYEQYF. The DNA for the CDR3 is TGTGCCAGCAGTCGATCTAGCGCGGACTACGAGCAGTACTTC.

The rearrangement links TRBV25-1 to TRBJ1-6, with TRBD1 matching over 7 bases. Germline V gene sequence: CDR1 MGHDK, CDR2 SYGVNS. The length of the CDR3 is 15 residues. Losses at the gene ends were 5 bases for V and 7 bases for J; bases not matched to a gene: 8. DNA for the CDR3: TGTGCCAGCAGTACGACAGGGAGCCCCAATTCACCCCTCCACTTT. Translation: CASSTTGSPNSPLHF.

This clone showed up just a few times. The V call is TRBV5-3, the J call TRBJ2-7; 14 nucleotides line up with TRBD2. TRBV5-3 is identified as an open reading frame with a role that is uncertain. CDR3 length equals 17 residues. Trimming cost V 4 bases and J 4 bases; bases outside gene matches: 10. Written as DNA, the CDR3 is TGTGCCAGAAGCCCCGAATTGACTAGCGGGAGGGCGTACGAGCAGTACTTC. Translation: CARSPELTSGRAYEQYF.

This rearrangement joins TRBV10-2 to TRBJ2-1; D not certain. Trimming stripped 0 bases from V and 0 bases from J, with 9 bases between. Germline CDR1 and CDR2: WSHSY and SAAADI. CDR3 size: 16 residues. CDR3 bases: TGCGCCAGCAGTGAGTCGGCGAGAGGCTCCTACAATGAGCAGTTCTTC. This codes for CASSESARGSYNEQFF.

The V call is TRBV5-1, the J call TRBJ2-5, with TRBD2 matching over 10 bases. Germline lookup yields CDR1 SGHRS and CDR2 YFSETQ. V lost 5 bases and J lost 1; bases outside the gene matches: 5. The CDR3 runs 15 residues. Here the CDR3 reads CASRSTSGSQETQYF. The CDR3 DNA is TGCGCCAGCAGATCGACTAGCGGGTCCCAAGAGACCCAGTACTTC.

V gene TRBV11-2 combines with J gene TRBJ2-3; 8 nucleotides agree with TRBD1. This CDR3 is built from 15 residues. Unmatched junction bases numbered 5, after V lost 0 bases and J lost 6 bases. The germline gives CDR1 SGHAT, CDR2 FQNNGV. CDR3 coding DNA: TGTGCCAGCAGCTTAGACGGCAGGGGGCTCGATACGCAGTATTTT. As protein: CASSLDGRGLDTQYF.

This chain links TRBV11-2 with TRBJ2-5, with 9 bases aligning to TRBD1. Germline lookup yields CDR1 SGHAT and CDR2 FQNNGV. V was pared by 5 bases and J by 2 bases, with 3 bases of the junction left unmatched. This CDR3 region has 14 residues. In DNA, the CDR3 is TGTGCCAGCAGCGAGGACAGGGGTCAAGAGACCCAGTACTTC. This translates into CASSEDRGQETQYF.

The rearrangement links TRBV10-1 to TRBJ2-3; weak D call: TRBD1 (5 bases). Germline CDR1 and CDR2: WNHNN and SYGVQD (reference sequence). The CDR3 runs to 14 residues. The V end was cut by 5 bases, the J end by 0 bases, with 9 bases between. CDR3 sequence reads: CASSLDKSTDTQYF. The CDR3 bases are TGCGCCAGCAGTTTGGACAAAAGCACAGATACGCAGTATTTT.

The genes are TRBV27 and TRBJ2-1; TRBD2 aligns across 13 bases. The CDR3 totals 21 residues. With 6 bases clipped from V and 3 bases from J, the junction kept 20 bases outside the gene matches. Germline V lookup: CDR1 MNHEY, CDR2 SMNVEV (reference sequence). Written as DNA, the CDR3 is TGTGCCAGCAGACCAACGTGGACTAGCGGGAGTACTTTTGCTGTCTACAATGAGCAGTTCTTC. The encoded protein is CASRPTWTSGSTFAVYNEQFF.

The rearrangement links TRBV5-1 to TRBJ2-5, with 11 bases that match TRBD1. From germline, CDR1 is SGHRS and CDR2 YFSETQ. The CDR3 is 15 residues long. The trim removed 0 bases at V and 11 bases at J, leaving 9 bases unmatched. For the CDR3, the DNA is TGCGCCAGCAGCTTGGCCGGGACAGGGGGTGGTGAGCAGTACTTC. Its translation is CASSLAGTGGGEQYF. Complete variable domain (other parts from reference TRBV5-1 and TRBJ2-5): KAGVTQTPRYLIKTRGQQVTLSCSPISGHRSVSWYQQTPGQGLQFLFEYFSETQRNKGNFPGRFSGRQFSNSRSEMNVSTLELGDSALYLCASSLAGTGGGEQYFGPGTRLLVL.

The chain recombines TRBV14 with TRBJ2-3; 12 bases match TRBD2. V dropped 3 bases and J dropped 3; count of bases not matched to a gene: 10. The CDR3 contains 18 residues. Per germline, CDR1 SGHDN and CDR2 FVKESK. CDR3 residues: CASSQPSLAGGGTDTQYF. The CDR3 coding sequence is TGTGCCAGCAGCCAGCCCTCACTAGCGGGAGGAGGGACAGATACGCAGTATTTT.

The chain is built from TRBV4-1 and TRBJ1-6, with D maybe TRBD1 (6 bases). The CDR3 sequence is 15 residues long. V lost 4 bases and J lost 10, with 17 bases in between. Germline CDR1 MGHRA, CDR2 YSYEKL. As DNA, the CDR3 is TGCGCCAGCAGCCCATGGACAGAAAGAGAATCACCCCTCCACTTT. This codes for CASSPWTERESPLHF.

J is TRBJ2-7 and V is TRBV25-1; unclear D gene. The V and J ends lost 2 bases and 6 bases respectively, with 14 bases between them. The CDR3 sequence is 14 residues long. Germline V lookup: CDR1 MGHDK, CDR2 SYGVNS. CDR3 sequence: CASSELRILSEQYF. CDR3 nucleotides: TGTGCCAGCAGTGAACTGCGGATTTTATCCGAGCAGTACTTC.

This chain uses TRBV9 with TRBJ2-2; D possibly corresponds to TRBD2 (5 bases). The CDR3 is 14 amino acids. V dropped 7 bases and J dropped 4 bases, with 14 bases sitting between them. CDR1 is SGDLS and CDR2 is YYNGEE in the germline V gene. CDR3 region: CASSPGSGTGELFF. In DNA, the CDR3 is TGTGCCAGCTCGCCGGGATCCGGCACCGGGGAGCTGTTTTTT.

This rearrangement joins TRBV18 to TRBJ2-5, with 12 positions matching TRBD2. The CDR3 contains 17 residues. Germline loops: CDR1 KGHSH, CDR2 LQKENI. Trimming took 2 bases from V and 4 from J; bases not matched to a gene: 8. Here the CDR3 DNA reads TGTGCCAGCTCACCATTCGCTAGCGGGAGGGCGGGAGAGACCCAGTACTTC. Translating gives CASSPFASGRAGETQYF.

The CDR3 is CASSPKGTSGTGELFF. The CDR3 DNA reads as TGTGCCAGCAGCCCAAAGGGGACTAGCGGTACCGGGGAGCTGTTTTTT. This chain joins TRBV11-1 and TRBJ2-2, with TRBD2 matching 11 bases. V lost 5 bases to trimming and J lost 5 bases; unmatched junction nucleotides: 7. CDR1 is SGHAT and CDR2 is FQDESV in the germline V gene (reference sequence). The CDR3 sequence is 16 residues long.

The chain uses TRBV25-1 and TRBJ1-4; 9 nucleotides align to TRBD1. Germline V gene sequence: CDR1 MGHDK, CDR2 SYGVNS. The CDR3 covers 17 residues. Trimming at V came to 2 bases and at J to 1 base, leaving 5 bases not matched to a gene. The CDR3 region has the DNA TGTGCCAGCAGTGAACGCGACAGGGGGATAACTAATGAAAAACTGTTTTTT. Residues: CASSERDRGITNEKLFF.

The V gene is TRBV14, the J gene TRBJ1-2, with a tentative D call TRBD1 (5 bases). The V gene's germline CDR1 is SGHDN and CDR2 FVKESK. The V end was cut by 5 bases, the J end by 2 bases, with 9 bases between. This CDR3 has 13 amino acids. DNA of the CDR3: TGTGCCAGCAGCGTGGGACTGAACTATGGCTACACCTTC. Protein: CASSVGLNYGYTF.

As DNA, the CDR3 is TGTGCCAGCAGCCCGTCGACAGGGCTTGAGACCCAGTACTTC. Translated: CASSPSTGLETQYF. The V and J genes are TRBV7-3 and TRBJ2-5; the match to TRBD1 covers 7 bases. CDR1 and CDR2 from the germline V gene are SGHTA and FQGTGA. This CDR3 is built from 14 residues. V lost 5 bases, J lost 5 bases, and 8 bases stayed unmatched. The full variable domain, its missing parts supplied by reference TRBV7-3 and TRBJ2-5, is GAGVSQTPSNKVTEKGKYVELRCDPISGHTALYWYRQSLGQGPEFLIYFQGTGAADDSGLPNDRFFAVRPEGSVSTLKIQRTERGDSAVYLCASSPSTGLETQYFGPGTRLLVL.

On this clone: Sequence at one end of the junction differs from germline and may be a read error. The chain combines TRBV7-9 with TRBJ2-7; TRBD1 agrees at 10 bases. Germline V lookup: CDR1 SEHNR, CDR2 FQNEAQ (reference sequence). This CDR3 contains 15 residues. CDR3 sequence reads: CSSSLGTGVLVEQYF. The CDR3 nucleotides read TGTTCCAGCAGCTTAGGGACAGGGGTTTTGGTCGAGCAGTACTTC.

The chain joins TRBV7-9 to TRBJ2-6; no clear D. V lost 1 base and J 0 bases, leaving 7 bases between the germline ends. Germline V gene data show CDR1 as SEHNR and CDR2 as FQNEAQ (reference sequence). The CDR3 has 16 residues. The CDR3 DNA follows: TGTGCCAGCAGCTTAGACTTTAGCTCTGGGGCCAACGTCCTGACTTTC. It is translated as CASSLDFSSGANVLTF.

CDR3 loop: CASSPVDTSRKQYF. The CDR3 DNA sequence: TGTGCCAGCAGCCCTGTAGACACCTCTCGAAAGCAGTACTTC. This chain uses TRBV6-5 with TRBJ2-7; D gene uncertain. Germline CDR1 is MNHEY and CDR2 is SVGAGI. With 6 bases removed from V and 8 bases from J, the gap between germline ends came to 20 bases. The CDR3 length is 14 residues.

For the CDR3, the DNA is TGCGCCAGCAGAGCGGGAGTTCAAGAGACCCAGTACTTC. Protein sequence: CASRAGVQETQYF. V is TRBV5-1 and J is TRBJ2-5; 8 bases agree with TRBD2. The J segment lost 2 bases and the V segment lost 5 bases, leaving 2 bases of the junction unmatched. The V gene's germline CDR1 is SGHRS and CDR2 YFSETQ. CDR3 size: 13 residues.

This clone was seen more than once but under ten times. The V and J genes are TRBV29-1 and TRBJ1-1; 10 bases map to TRBD1. CDR1 and CDR2 from the germline V gene are SQVTM and ANQGSEA. V shed 7 bases, J shed 6 bases, and the junction held 8 bases outside the gene matches. CDR3 size: 13 residues. The CDR3 here is CSAGQGVRAEAFF. The CDR3 DNA reads as TGCAGCGCAGGACAGGGGGTCCGGGCTGAAGCTTTCTTT.

This rearrangement joins TRBV28 to TRBJ2-7; D gene uncertain. CDR1 is MDHEN, CDR2 SYDVKM, per germline. This CDR3 has 16 residues. V was clipped by 6 bases and J by 6 bases, with 24 bases between them. CDR3 DNA: TGTGCCAGCAGCCAAACAATTGACTCCGCCGATGGCGAGCAGTACTTC. This codes for CASSQTIDSADGEQYF. Supplemented by reference TRBV28 and TRBJ2-7, the full variable domain reads DVKVTQSSRYLVKRTGEKVFLECVQDMDHENMFWYRQDPGLGLRLIYFSYDVKMKEKGDIPEGYSVSREKKERFSLILESASTNQTSMYLCASSQTIDSADGEQYFGPGTRLTVT.

The chain has TRBV7-9 and TRBJ1-1; D unresolved. The CDR3 loop spans 13 amino acids. Germline CDR1 SEHNR, CDR2 FQNEAQ (reference sequence). V was pared by 2 bases and J by 7 bases, with 11 bases between. The CDR3 DNA sequence: TGTGCCAGCAGCTTACGGGGAGCGATTGAAGCTTTCTTT. Its translation: CASSLRGAIEAFF.

The J gene is TRBJ1-1, the V gene TRBV19; perhaps TRBD1 as D (5 bases). Germline CDR1 and CDR2: LNHDA and SQIVND (reference sequence). The CDR3 has 13 residues. Trimming cost V 3 bases and J 5 bases, with 10 bases left between them. The DNA of the CDR3 is TGTGCCAGTAGTATCGACAGATTTACTGAAGCTTTCTTT. Translation: CASSIDRFTEAFF.